This TCR beta chain was captured in a study of blood T cells in healthy people across ages. Findings of the study overall: It was not known whether donors were CMV positive (a possible confounder of expanded clonotype changes). Correlation between TCR beta diversity and naive T cell percentage was strong.

The second PCR ran roughly 7 to 11 cycles with a sample-barcoded 5' primer and J-beta primers. TCRdb fed the 5' RACE reads into MiXCR, producing one record per CDR3 protein. The top ten hold 18% of the sample, which has about 780,000 distinct CDR3 sequences, 35% to 60% seen once. Per-sample yields of isolated PBMCs were at least 6 million. With V trimmed by 4 bases and J by 4 bases, 10 bases remained unmatched. The CDR3 length is 15 residues. Per the germline V gene, CDR1 is SGHDN and CDR2 is FVKESK. This clonotype was seen a few times. No antigen is known for it. The receptor was isolated from an elderly man in good health. Input material: blood. The chain employs TRBV14 and TRBJ2-7, with TRBD1 matching 7 bases. CDR3 sequence (DNA): TGTGCCAGCAGCCGCCCGGGACAGAGCCTATACGAGCAGTACTTC. This sequence encodes CASSRPGQSLYEQYF.